This TCR beta chain was observed in a study of blood T cell repertoires in COVID-19. Study details: The origin of the acute and convalescent COVID-19 samples was the United States, Italy and Spain.

Sequencing was performed with immunoSEQ multiplex PCR; in TCRdb, only in-frame clones are kept and a portion is missing. The sample carries about 200,000 clones, roughly 85% recorded once. The sequence came from a man aged 60-69 years with acute or convalescent COVID-19. Specimen: peripheral blood.

CDR3 DNA sequence: TGCGCCAGCAGCCAAGGACCGGGCCGGGACTACCAAGAGACCCAGTACTTC. This encodes CASSQGPGRDYQETQYF. This chain connects TRBV4-1 to TRBJ2-5, with TRBD2 as a possible D gene (6 bases). Per germline, CDR1 MGHRA and CDR2 YSYEKL. The CDR3 sequence is 17 residues long. The germline V and J ends were trimmed by 1 base and 0 bases, with 15 bases remaining between them.